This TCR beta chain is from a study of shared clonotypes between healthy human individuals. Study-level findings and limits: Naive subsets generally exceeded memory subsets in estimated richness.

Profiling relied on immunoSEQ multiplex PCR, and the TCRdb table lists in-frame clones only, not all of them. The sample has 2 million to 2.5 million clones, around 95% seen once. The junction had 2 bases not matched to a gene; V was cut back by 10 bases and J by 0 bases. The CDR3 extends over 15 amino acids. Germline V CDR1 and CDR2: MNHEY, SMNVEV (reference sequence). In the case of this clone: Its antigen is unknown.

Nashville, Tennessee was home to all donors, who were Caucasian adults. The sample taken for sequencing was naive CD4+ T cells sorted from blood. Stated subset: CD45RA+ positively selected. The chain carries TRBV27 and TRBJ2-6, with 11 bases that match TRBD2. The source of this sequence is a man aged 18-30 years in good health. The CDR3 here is CATGLAVSGANVLTF. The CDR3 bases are TGTGCCACGGGACTAGCGGTCTCTGGGGCCAACGTCCTGACTTTC.